This T cell receptor beta chain was sequenced for a study of shared clonotypes between healthy human individuals. Overall study: Per donor, CD8 memory used one plate, CD8 naive used two, CD4 memory used three and CD4 naive used three.

This clone was found many times. Sequencing was at deep level. It was around 220 ng DNA, 25,000 to 35,000 T cell genomes, that sorted-subset replicate PCRs used. The data were produced by immunoSEQ multiplex PCR, yet TCRdb's version contains in-frame clones alone and is incomplete. The sample shows 100,000 to 120,000 clones, about 63% of them seen only once. Deletions cut 2 bases from V and 0 bases from J, with 11 bases between. The germline V gene has CDR1 SGHTA and CDR2 FQGTGA. The CDR3 runs to 17 residues. This TCR was sampled from a young woman in good health. The rearrangement uses TRBV7-3 and TRBJ2-6, with a tentative D call TRBD2 (6 bases). Sequencing was performed on memory CD8+ T cells sorted from blood. Subset of the sample: CD45RO+ cells pooled with CCR7-negative TemRA cells. CDR3: CASSLRSGLSGANVLTF. The CDR3 DNA is TGTGCCAGCAGCTTACGATCGGGACTCTCTGGGGCCAACGTCCTGACTTTC.